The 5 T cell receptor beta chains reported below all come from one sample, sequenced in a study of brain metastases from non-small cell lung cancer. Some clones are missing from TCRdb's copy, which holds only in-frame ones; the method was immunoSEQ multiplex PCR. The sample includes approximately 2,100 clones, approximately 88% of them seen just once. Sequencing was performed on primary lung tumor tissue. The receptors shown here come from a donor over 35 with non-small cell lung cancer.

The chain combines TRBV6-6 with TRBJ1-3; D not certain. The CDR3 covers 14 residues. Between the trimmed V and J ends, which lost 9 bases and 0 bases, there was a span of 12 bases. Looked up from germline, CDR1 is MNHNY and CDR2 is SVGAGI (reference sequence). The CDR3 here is CASTPEPSGNTIYF. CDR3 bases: TGTGCCAGTACGCCGGAGCCCTCTGGAAACACCATATATTTT.

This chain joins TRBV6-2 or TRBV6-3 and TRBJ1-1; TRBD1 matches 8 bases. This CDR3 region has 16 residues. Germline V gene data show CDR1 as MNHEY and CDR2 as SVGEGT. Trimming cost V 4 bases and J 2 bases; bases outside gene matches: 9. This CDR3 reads CASSSFLGQGNTEAFF. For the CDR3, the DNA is TGTGCCAGCAGTTCGTTTCTCGGACAGGGCAACACTGAAGCTTTCTTT.

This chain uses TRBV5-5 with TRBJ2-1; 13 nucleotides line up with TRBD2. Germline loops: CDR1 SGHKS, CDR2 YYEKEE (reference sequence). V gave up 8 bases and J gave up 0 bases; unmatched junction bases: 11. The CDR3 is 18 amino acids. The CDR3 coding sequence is TGTGCCAGTGTCGGGGGACTAGCGGGACCCAGCTCCTACAATGAGCAGTTCTTC. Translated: CASVGGLAGPSSYNEQFF.

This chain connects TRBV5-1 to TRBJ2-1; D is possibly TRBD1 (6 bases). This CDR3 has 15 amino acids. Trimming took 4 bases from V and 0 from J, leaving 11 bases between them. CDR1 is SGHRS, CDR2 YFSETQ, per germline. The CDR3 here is CASSDRQDSYNEQFF. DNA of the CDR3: TGCGCCAGCAGCGATAGACAGGACTCCTACAATGAGCAGTTCTTC. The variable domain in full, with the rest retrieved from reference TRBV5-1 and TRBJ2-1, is KAGVTQTPRYLIKTRGQQVTLSCSPISGHRSVSWYQQTPGQGLQFLFEYFSETQRNKGNFPGRFSGRQFSNSRSEMNVSTLELGDSALYLCASSDRQDSYNEQFFGPGTRLTVL.

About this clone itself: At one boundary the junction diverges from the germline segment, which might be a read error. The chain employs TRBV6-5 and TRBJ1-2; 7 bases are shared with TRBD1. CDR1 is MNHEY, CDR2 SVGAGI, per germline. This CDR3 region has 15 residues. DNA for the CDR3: TGTGCCAGCAGTTACGGATCCGGGACAGTAGATGGTTACACCTTC. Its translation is CASSYGSGTVDGYTF.